This TCR beta chain was recorded in a study of T cell clones after liver transplantation. Study-wide results and limits: In 5 of 8 subjects, circulating graft-donor-reactive CD4 TCRbeta sequences fell significantly after transplant.

Comment on this clone: Its antigen is unknown.

This CDR3 region has 16 residues. Germline values: CDR1 SEHNR, CDR2 FQNEAQ (reference sequence). The junction had 16 bases not matched to a gene; V was cut back by 6 bases and J by 10 bases. Generated by immunoSEQ multiplex PCR, the TCRdb table keeps only in-frame clones and is missing some. The sample shows about 75,000 clones, around four fifths of them seen only once. The sequences come from CD4+ T cells from blood, collected about 50 months after liver transplant. This receptor was taken from a human patient who received a liver transplant. Some T cells may arise from the graft donor. The rearrangement links TRBV7-9 to TRBJ2-5; 11 bases match TRBD1. This CDR3 is CASRQIGQGATVDQYF. The CDR3 nucleotides are TGTGCCAGCAGACAAATTGGACAGGGGGCTACCGTTGACCAGTACTTC.